The T cell receptor beta chain described here comes from a study of vaccination and CD4 T cells after COVID-19. At the level of the study: Sampling that followed vaccination took place a median roughly 69 days after dose two, within a range of 14 to 241.

Documented treatment: approximately 11-day PBMC culture with coronavirus spike peptide pools or control peptides (ViraFEST assay). Once peptide pools had expanded antigen-specific T cells, ViraFEST sequenced TCRs. Culture of two million PBMCs per well took place with about 9 IU/ml IL-2 and roughly 10 ug/ml peptide pools. Concerning this clonotype itself: As yet, its antigen is unknown.

The assay that was used to sequence DNA from cultured CD4+ T cells was the Oncomine TCR Beta short-read assay. The source of extracted genomic DNA was cultured CD4+ T cells. MiXCR, run by TCRdb on the PCR reads, gives a single entry per CDR3 protein. This repertoire shows under 25,000 distinct CDR3 sequences, around 80% found once; its top ten account for roughly a sixth. V was trimmed by 5 bases and J by 0 bases, leaving 11 bases between them. Looked up from germline, CDR1 is DFQATT and CDR2 is SNEGSKA (reference sequence). This CDR3 is built from 15 residues. This clonotype was obtained from a human donor who received a COVID-19 vaccine. The source was CD4+ T cells from blood, cultured in vitro, collected after SARS-CoV-2 vaccination. The chain couples TRBV20-1 to TRBJ1-6, with D maybe TRBD1 (6 bases). The CDR3, as DNA: TGCAGTGCTGCCCCAGGGGACTCCTATAATTCACCCCTCCACTTT. Translation: CSAAPGDSYNSPLHF.